The 27 T cell receptor beta chains below were found in one sample sequenced in a study of T cells in Graves' hyperthyroidism and ophthalmopathy (dated by TCRdb to the late 2010s). Libraries were constructed by multiplex PCR. Data came from an Illumina HiSeq 2000. TCR beta CDR3 regions were amplified from RNA transcripts. For the first round of RT-PCR on the TCR CDR3, the HTBI primer set was used together with the Qiagen OneStep RT-PCR kit. The raw public data were reprocessed by TCRdb itself: fastp quality trimming at Q25, MiXCR clonotype calling, in-frame beta chains only. Each record represents a unique CDR3 protein, reported with the most common genes and DNA among its rows. This sample comprises about 560,000 distinct CDR3 sequences, about half of them detected only once. The leading ten clones occupy approximately 8.2% of the sample. Material: peripheral blood or thyroid tissue (not recorded which). These receptors originate from a woman younger than 30 with Graves' hyperthyroidism. Donor details come from another sample of the same person, matched by shared clones.

This rearrangement joins TRBV29-1 to TRBJ1-3; possibly TRBD1 for D (6 bases). V was trimmed by 4 bases and J by 4 bases, leaving 8 bases between them. There are 12 residues in the CDR3. Germline V gives CDR1 SQVTM, CDR2 ANQGSEA. The CDR3 protein is CSVVGQGNTIYF. In DNA, the CDR3 is TGCAGCGTTGTGGGACAAGGAAACACCATATATTTT.

This clonotype has ten or more counts. The chain is built from TRBV29-1 and TRBJ2-7; TRBD2 agrees at 7 bases. The length of the CDR3 is 15 residues. V was clipped by 1 base and J by 2 bases; unmatched bases: 8. CDR1 and CDR2 from the germline V gene are SQVTM and ANQGSEA. CDR3 residues: CSVEGGLADTYEQYF. In DNA form, the CDR3 reads TGCAGCGTTGAAGGGGGCCTAGCGGACACCTACGAGCAGTACTTC.

This clonotype was observed at least ten times. This chain links TRBV25-1 with TRBJ1-1; TRBD1 might be the D (6 bases). This CDR3 region has 14 residues. From germline, CDR1 is MGHDK and CDR2 SYGVNS. V lost 4 bases and J lost 11, with 20 bases in between. In nucleotides, the CDR3 is TGTGCCAGCAGTGGTACAGGAGGGGGTTTTTCGGCTTTCTTT. This sequence encodes CASSGTGGGFSAFF.

The chain combines TRBV2 with TRBJ1-6, with 7 bases that match TRBD1. The germline CDR1 and CDR2 sequences are SNHLY and FYNNEI. J lost 8 bases, V lost 6 bases, and 10 bases had no gene match. There are 15 residues in the CDR3. The CDR3 region is CASSLVTGLYSPLHF. The CDR3 coding sequence is TGTGCCAGCAGCTTAGTGACAGGGCTTTATTCACCCCTCCACTTT.

The chain recombines TRBV10-2 with TRBJ1-5; 8 bases map to TRBD1. CDR3 length: 14 amino acids. Trimming at V came to 8 bases and at J to 6 bases, leaving 9 bases not matched to a gene. CDR1 and CDR2 (germline): WSHSY, SAAADI. CDR3 sequence: CASGSTGGSQPQHF. The CDR3 DNA reads TGCGCCAGCGGGTCAACAGGGGGAAGTCAGCCCCAGCATTTT.

The chain employs TRBV7-9 and TRBJ2-7; 8 positions agree with TRBD1. From germline, CDR1 is SEHNR and CDR2 FQNEAQ (reference sequence). With 5 bases clipped from V and 4 bases from J, the junction kept 7 bases outside the gene matches. The CDR3 contains 14 residues. The CDR3 loop reads CASSLPDREYEQYF. The CDR3 bases are TGTGCCAGCAGCCTCCCGGACAGGGAATACGAGCAGTACTTC.

The chain carries TRBV29-1 and TRBJ2-5, with unresolved D. Germline assignment: CDR1 SQVTM and CDR2 ANQGSEA. Trimming pared 2 bases from V and 5 bases from J, leaving 12 bases between. The CDR3 runs 13 residues. The CDR3 loop reads CSVEMGRRETQYF. In nucleotides, the CDR3 is TGCAGCGTTGAAATGGGTCGACGGGAGACCCAGTACTTC. The full variable domain, in which reference TRBV29-1 and TRBJ2-5 provide the parts outside the CDR3, is SAVISQKPSRDICQRGTSLTIQCQVDSQVTMMFWYRQQPGQSLTLIATANQGSEATYESGFVIDKFPISRPNLTFSTLTVSNMSPEDSSIYLCSVEMGRRETQYFGPGTRLLVL.

Worth noting for this clonotype: Sequence at one end of the junction differs from germline and may be a read error. The chain joins TRBV20-1 to TRBJ1-2; weak D call: TRBD1 (5 bases). This CDR3 region has 14 residues. Germline V gene lookup returns CDR1 DFQATT and CDR2 SNEGSKA (reference sequence). The CDR3 is CSAGGPGGLRGYAF. In nucleotides, the CDR3 is TGCAGTGCTGGGGGTCCTGGTGGGCTACGTGGCTACGCCTTC.

The chain recombines TRBV15 with TRBJ1-5, with a possible D match to TRBD1 (5 bases). The length of the CDR3 is 15 residues. Trimming removed 10 bases from V and 3 bases from J, with 19 bases in between. The germline V gene encodes CDR1 LNHNV and CDR2 YYDKDF (reference sequence). Written as DNA, the CDR3 is TGTGCCAGCAGTTTAGGGACGGCCGACAATCAGCCCCAGCATTTT. Its translation: CASSLGTADNQPQHF.

The CDR3 DNA is TGTGCCAGCATGCCGACTAGCGATCACGAGCAGTACTTC. This gives the protein CASMPTSDHEQYF. The chain combines TRBV2 with TRBJ2-7; 8 positions match TRBD2. Germline CDR1 and CDR2: SNHLY and FYNNEI. The V segment lost 7 bases and the J segment 5 bases; nucleotides outside the gene matches: 7. This CDR3 is 13 amino acids long. Full variable domain (rest looked up from reference TRBV2 and TRBJ2-7): EPEVTQTPSHQVTQMGQEVILRCVPISNHLYFYWYRQILGQKVEFLVSFYNNEISEKSEIFDDQFSVERPDGSNFTLKIRSTKLEDSAMYFCASMPTSDHEQYFGPGTRLTVT.

There are a few counts of this clonotype. The rearrangement joins TRBV2 to TRBJ1-2; possibly TRBD1 for D (6 bases). From germline, CDR1 is SNHLY and CDR2 FYNNEI. The ends were cut back, 8 bases at V and 7 bases at J, with 17 bases in the middle. This CDR3 contains 13 residues. CDR3 sequence: CASRDRSAFGYTF. DNA for the CDR3: TGTGCCAGCCGAGACAGGTCAGCCTTTGGCTACACCTTC. The full variable domain, with the rest looked up from reference TRBV2 and TRBJ1-2, is EPEVTQTPSHQVTQMGQEVILRCVPISNHLYFYWYRQILGQKVEFLVSFYNNEISEKSEIFDDQFSVERPDGSNFTLKIRSTKLEDSAMYFCASRDRSAFGYTFGSGTRLTVV.

This clonotype was counted only a few times. The chain recombines TRBV20-1 with TRBJ1-6; D not certain. Trimming left V 3 bases short and J 9 bases short, with 18 bases between. The CDR3 is made up of 15 amino acids. Germline-derived CDR1 and CDR2 are DFQATT and SNEGSKA (reference sequence). In DNA form, the CDR3 reads TGCAGTGCTAGTGGCCGTAACCCGCTCTCTTCACCCCTCCACTTT. It is translated as CSASGRNPLSSPLHF.

The rearrangement links TRBV28 to TRBJ2-5; the D gene is possibly TRBD2 (5 bases). CDR3 length: 13 amino acids. Germline assignment: CDR1 MDHEN and CDR2 SYDVKM. With 1 base removed from V and 7 bases from J, the gap between germline ends came to 10 bases. Here the CDR3 DNA reads TGTGCCAGCAGTTTATACGGTGAGGGGACCCAGTACTTC. This gives the protein CASSLYGEGTQYF.

This clonotype has only one observation. This rearrangement joins TRBV7-3 to TRBJ2-3; no firm D call. Germline V gene sequence: CDR1 SGHTA, CDR2 FQGTGA. The CDR3 is 13 amino acids. Trimming took off 4 bases at V and 6 bases at J, with 11 bases between the two ends. The CDR3 spells CASSSPFGDTQYF. The CDR3 nucleotides are TGTGCCAGCAGCTCCCCGTTTGGGGATACGCAGTATTTT.

At least ten counts were recorded for this clonotype. The genes are TRBV24-1 and TRBJ2-5; D is perhaps TRBD2 (5 bases). Between the trimmed V and J ends, which lost 3 bases and 3 bases, there was a span of 16 bases. CDR1 KGHDR and CDR2 SFDVKD come from the germline V gene. The CDR3 sequence is 16 residues long. The chain's CDR3 is CATSDPPGIGKETQYF. The CDR3 DNA reads as TGTGCCACCAGTGATCCCCCGGGGATTGGTAAAGAGACCCAGTACTTC.

This clonotype was seen only a few times. The V and J genes are TRBV7-2 and TRBJ2-7; 7 bases are a match to TRBD1. The length of the CDR3 is 13 residues. Looked up from germline, CDR1 is SGHTA and CDR2 is FQGNSA. The J segment lost 3 bases and the V segment lost 7 bases, leaving 6 bases of the junction unmatched. The CDR3 loop reads CASNDRVYYEQYF. Here the CDR3 DNA reads TGTGCCAGCAACGACAGGGTCTACTACGAGCAGTACTTC.

As to this clonotype: A clone one base away is much larger, so this may be a read error. The chain joins TRBV10-3 to TRBJ2-5; 10 positions match TRBD1. Germline V gene sequence: CDR1 ENHRY, CDR2 SYGVKD. This CDR3 is built from 15 residues. Losses at the gene ends were 3 bases for V and 4 bases for J; bases not matched to a gene: 5. The CDR3 DNA is TGTGCCATCAGTGATGTTTGGACAGGGGGAGAGACCCAGTACTTC. Its translation: CAISDVWTGGETQYF.

This clonotype has only a few counts. This chain connects TRBV20-1 to TRBJ2-7; TRBD1 agrees at 8 bases. The germline V gene encodes CDR1 DFQATT and CDR2 SNEGSKA (reference sequence). The CDR3 has 14 residues. The trim removed 0 bases at V and 5 bases at J, leaving 6 bases unmatched. The CDR3 spells CSARDGQGWDEQYF. The CDR3 nucleotides read TGCAGTGCTAGAGATGGACAGGGTTGGGACGAGCAGTACTTC.

There are many counts of this clonotype. The chain recombines TRBV10-3 with TRBJ2-7, with D possibly matching TRBD1 (5 bases). The CDR3 is 13 amino acids. In germline, CDR1 is ENHRY, CDR2 SYGVKD. The ends were cut back, 2 bases at V and 6 bases at J, with 11 bases in the middle. This CDR3 reads CAISEEQGIEQYF. DNA of the CDR3: TGTGCCATCAGTGAGGAGCAGGGTATCGAGCAGTACTTC.

This clonotype came up a few times. The chain couples TRBV2 to TRBJ1-1, with D possibly being TRBD1 (6 bases). The CDR3 runs to 12 residues. Trimming shortened V by 5 bases and J by 10 bases, and 14 bases separated the two germline ends. CDR1 and CDR2 from the germline V gene are SNHLY and FYNNEI. The CDR3 region is CASSFHQGRAFF. The CDR3 DNA sequence: TGTGCCAGCAGTTTCCACCAGGGGAGAGCTTTCTTT.

The chain couples TRBV7-8 to TRBJ1-2; 10 nucleotides align to TRBD1. Per germline, CDR1 SGHVS and CDR2 FQNEAQ. V was pared by 5 bases and J by 4 bases, with 7 bases of the junction left unmatched. This CDR3 spans 15 amino acids. For the CDR3, the DNA is TGTGCCAGCAGCCTAGGGACAGGGGAATTCTATGGCTACACCTTC. This sequence encodes CASSLGTGEFYGYTF.

The chain recombines TRBV7-9 with TRBJ2-5, with D uncertain. The germline V gene encodes CDR1 SEHNR and CDR2 FQNEAQ (reference sequence). V was pared by 4 bases and J by 4 bases, with 16 bases between. The CDR3 sequence is 15 residues long. The CDR3 region has the DNA TGTGCCAGCAGCTCCCTGTCACGCGGCGGAGAGACCCAGTACTTC. Translating gives CASSSLSRGGETQYF. Full variable domain (remainder filled in from reference TRBV7-9 and TRBJ2-5): DTGVSQNPRHKITKRGQNVTFRCDPISEHNRLYWYRQTLGQGPEFLTYFQNEAQLEKSRLLSDRFSAERPKGSFSTLEIQRTEQGDSAMYLCASSSLSRGGETQYFGPGTRLLVL.

There are a few counts of this clonotype. The genes are TRBV2 and TRBJ2-1; 11 bases map to TRBD2. This CDR3 has 15 amino acids. Trimming removed 1 base from V and 9 bases from J; junction bases left unmatched: 5. CDR1 is SNHLY, CDR2 FYNNEI, per germline. CDR3 sequence reads: CASSEETSGIGEQFF. The CDR3 coding sequence is TGTGCCAGCAGTGAAGAGACTAGCGGGATTGGTGAGCAGTTCTTC.

This clonotype was seen more than once but under ten times. This chain links TRBV13 with TRBJ2-7, with 8 bases identical to TRBD2. V lost 0 bases and J lost 0; bases outside the gene matches: 1. The CDR3 contains 15 residues. Germline V CDR1 and CDR2: PRHDT, FYEKMQ (reference sequence). In DNA form, the CDR3 reads TGTGCCAGCAGCTTAGGCGGGAGGGCCTCCTACGAGCAGTACTTC. It translates to CASSLGGRASYEQYF. Supplemented by reference TRBV13 and TRBJ2-7, the full variable domain reads AAGVIQSPRHLIKEKRETATLKCYPIPRHDTVYWYQQGPGQDPQFLISFYEKMQSDKGSIPDRFSAQQFSDYHSELNMSSLELGDSALYFCASSLGGRASYEQYFGPGTRLTVT.

The genes are TRBV12-5 and TRBJ1-5; 11 nucleotides agree with TRBD1. The germline V gene has CDR1 LGHNT and CDR2 FRNRAP. The CDR3 is 15 amino acids. With V trimmed by 6 bases and J by 4 bases, 5 bases remained unmatched. This CDR3 is CASGYGQGANQPQHF. CDR3 DNA sequence: TGTGCTAGTGGGTATGGACAGGGGGCTAATCAGCCCCAGCATTTT. Looking up the rest from reference TRBV12-5 and TRBJ1-5 gives the full variable domain: DARVTQTPRHKVTEMGQEVTMRCQPILGHNTVFWYRQTMMQGLELLAYFRNRAPLDDSGMPKDRFSAEMPDATLATLKIQPSEPRDSAVYFCASGYGQGANQPQHFGDGTRLSIL.

This chain joins TRBV9 and TRBJ2-7; 14 positions agree with TRBD2. Per germline, CDR1 SGDLS and CDR2 YYNGEE. V lost 5 bases, J lost 5 bases, and 9 bases stayed unmatched. This CDR3 has 16 amino acids. CDR3 region: CASSYGLTSGRDEQYF. CDR3 coding DNA: TGTGCCAGCAGTTACGGGTTGACTAGCGGGAGGGACGAGCAGTACTTC.

This clonotype was detected only a few times. In DNA form, the CDR3 reads TGTGCCAGCAGCCGGGACAGGGGGAATAATTCACCCCTCCACTTT. This gives the protein CASSRDRGNNSPLHF. This chain joins TRBV2 and TRBJ1-6; 11 positions agree with TRBD1. This CDR3 is 15 amino acids long. Germline loops: CDR1 SNHLY, CDR2 FYNNEI. V trimming: 6 bases; J trimming: 5 bases; junction bases outside the gene matches: 3. The full variable domain, in which reference TRBV2 and TRBJ1-6 provide the parts outside the CDR3, is EPEVTQTPSHQVTQMGQEVILRCVPISNHLYFYWYRQILGQKVEFLVSFYNNEISEKSEIFDDQFSVERPDGSNFTLKIRSTKLEDSAMYFCASSRDRGNNSPLHFGNGTRLTVT.